This T cell receptor (beta chain) was sequenced for a study of T cell responses to AZD1222 COVID-19 vaccine. Broader study findings: AZD1222 recipients seropositive at baseline numbered only five or six.

Only in-frame clones appear in the TCRdb table, and some are missing; sequencing was by immunoSEQ multiplex PCR. The table has 90,000 to 150,000 clones, roughly 89% seen once. V was trimmed by 5 bases and J by 0 bases, leaving 16 bases between them. The CDR3 has 16 residues. Germline-derived CDR1 and CDR2 are LNHDA and SQIVND (reference sequence). In regard to this clone: What it recognizes is unknown.

The chain carries TRBV19 and TRBJ1-2; D is undetermined. The sequence came from an adult in good health. The sequencing here drew on peripheral blood, taken on day 0 of AZD1222 vaccination. This CDR3 reads CASSFRQGPPNYGYTF. For the CDR3, the DNA is TGTGCCAGTAGTTTCCGACAAGGCCCTCCTAACTATGGCTACACCTTC. The full variable domain, rest sourced from reference TRBV19 and TRBJ1-2, is DGGITQSPKYLFRKEGQNVTLSCEQNLNHDAMYWYRQDPGQGLRLIYYSQIVNDFQKGDIAEGYSVSREKKESFPLTVTSAQKNPTAFYLCASSFRQGPPNYGYTFGSGTRLTVV.